This T cell receptor (beta chain) was identified during a study of spatial heterogeneity in lung cancer. Study-wide background: Approximately 24 months after resection was the median timing of the follow-up PBMC samples, which were sequenced when available.

This clonotype was counted a few times. Individually, TCR cDNA molecules were each labelled with a unique molecular identifier. TCRdb re-analysed the 5' RACE reads in MiXCR, keeping a single row per CDR3 protein. The sample includes tens of thousands of distinct CDR3 sequences, 5% to 6% of them seen just once. Time point: blood at routine non-recurrence follow-up after resection. Whole RNA from tumor, nontumor lung or frozen PBMC was sequenced unsorted. The sequence came from a male donor with early-stage non-small cell lung cancer. The sample consisted of PBMCs, taken at follow-up.

In DNA, the CDR3 is TGTGCCAGCAGTTCGACAGGGGGCAGTCAGCCCCAGCATTTT. Its translation: CASSSTGGSQPQHF. The J gene is TRBJ1-5, the V gene TRBV12-3 or TRBV12-4, with TRBD1 matching over 10 bases. CDR3 length: 14 residues. J was trimmed by 6 bases and V by 4 bases; bases with no gene match: 3.